This TCR beta chain emerged from a study of blood T cell repertoires in COVID-19. The authors' processing: Reference gene primers were amplified, and this amplification served to estimate nucleated cell counts. Profiling relied on immunoSEQ multiplex PCR, and the TCRdb table lists in-frame clones only, not all of them. V, J and clone size are taken as reported in that table, and D and trimming were inferred from the DNA itself. The sample comprises 210,000 or so clones, around nine tenths of which are singletons, and about 12% rests with the top ten. CDR1 and CDR2 (germline): SEHNR, FQNEAQ (reference sequence). V was shortened by 11 bases and J by 5 bases, with 15 bases between the two germline ends. This CDR3 has 12 residues.

The rearrangement uses TRBV7-9 and TRBJ1-1, with D perhaps TRBD1 (6 bases). This clonotype was obtained from a woman aged 18-30 years who had recovered from COVID-19. Sequencing input: peripheral blood. The CDR3 DNA follows: TGTGCCGTCCGCAGGGGAGGGACTGAAGCTTTCTTT. Amino acids: CAVRRGGTEAFF.